The T cell receptor beta chain under discussion was sequenced for a study of blood T cell repertoires in COVID-19. The overall study: The United States, Italy and Spain supplied acute and convalescent COVID-19 samples.

Original handling: Quantification of nucleated cells was approximated via reference gene primer amplification. Some clones are missing from TCRdb's copy, which holds only in-frame ones; the method was immunoSEQ multiplex PCR. The V and J calls and clone size were taken over from that table, and D and trimming were inferred from the DNA. The repertoire includes about 100,000 clones, approximately 86% of them detected once, and 1.5% to 2% sits in the top ten. The ends lost 3 bases at V and 9 bases at J; junction bases unmatched: 5. Germline CDR1 is SGHKS and CDR2 is YYEKEE (reference sequence). The CDR3 totals 12 residues.

Sequencing input: peripheral blood. The chain combines TRBV5-5 with TRBJ2-7; 8 bases agree with TRBD1. This TCR was sampled from a man aged 80 or over with acute or convalescent COVID-19. The chain's CDR3 is CASSSDRERQYF. CDR3 DNA: TGTGCCAGCAGCTCGGACAGGGAGAGGCAGTACTTC. Filled out from reference TRBV5-5 and TRBJ2-7, the complete variable domain reads DAGVTQSPTHLIKTRGQQVTLRCSPISGHKSVSWYQQVLGQGPQFIFQYYEKEERGRGNFPDRFSARQFPNYSSELNVNALLLGDSALYLCASSSDRERQYFGPGTRLTVT.